This TCR beta chain was captured by sequencing in a study of T cell responses to AZD1222 COVID-19 vaccine. Here immunoSEQ multiplex PCR was the method, and the copy in TCRdb shows in-frame clones only, minus some. Among some 130,000 clones, 85% to 95% were seen once, and the ten largest hold approximately 6.9%. This clone was recorded once. The antigen is undetermined. Study-level points and caveats: Sampling that yielded the repertoires occurred only after the peak T cell response. Mostly white British, mostly female donors; authors suggested clonal diversity may be underestimated.

The sample in question was peripheral blood, obtained 28 days after the second AZD1222 dose. This TCR came from an adult who received the AZD1222 COVID-19 vaccine.

The CDR3 DNA sequence: TGTGCCAGCAGCTTTTCGAACAGTAGAGAGACCCAGTACTTC. Protein product: CASSFSNSRETQYF. The chain carries TRBV7-8 and TRBJ2-5; D remains ambiguous. The V end was cut by 3 bases, the J end by 4 bases, with 12 bases between. Per the germline V gene, CDR1 is SGHVS and CDR2 is FQNEAQ. This CDR3 comprises 14 residues.